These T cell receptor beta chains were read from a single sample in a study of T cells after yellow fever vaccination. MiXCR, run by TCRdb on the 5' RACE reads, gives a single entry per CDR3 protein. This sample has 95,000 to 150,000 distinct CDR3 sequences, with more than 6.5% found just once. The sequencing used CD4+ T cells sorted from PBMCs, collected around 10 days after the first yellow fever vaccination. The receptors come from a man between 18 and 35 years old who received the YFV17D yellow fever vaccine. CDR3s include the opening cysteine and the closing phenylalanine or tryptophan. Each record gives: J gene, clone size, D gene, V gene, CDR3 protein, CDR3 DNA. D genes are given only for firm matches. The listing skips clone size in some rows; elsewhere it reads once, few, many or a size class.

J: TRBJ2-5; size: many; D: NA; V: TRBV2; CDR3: CASSGQRQETQYF; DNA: TGTGCCAGCAGCGGTCAACGCCAAGAGACCCAGTACTTC
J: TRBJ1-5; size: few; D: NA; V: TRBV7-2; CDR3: CASSLRAENQPQHF; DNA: TGTGCCAGCAGCTTAAGGGCGGAAAATCAGCCCCAGCATTTT
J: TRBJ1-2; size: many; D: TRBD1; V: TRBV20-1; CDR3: CSADGTVSYGYTF; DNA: TGCAGTGCGGATGGGACAGTCAGCTATGGCTACACCTTC
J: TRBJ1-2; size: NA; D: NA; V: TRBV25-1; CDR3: CASSTNSDGYTF; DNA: TGTGCCAGCAGTACTAACTCCGATGGCTACACCTTC
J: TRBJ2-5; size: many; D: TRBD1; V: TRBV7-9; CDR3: CASSLGDRGFQETQYF; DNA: TGTGCCAGCAGCTTAGGTGACAGGGGTTTCCAAGAGACCCAGTACTTC
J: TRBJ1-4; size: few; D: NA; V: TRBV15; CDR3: CATSRATNEKLFF; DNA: TGTGCCACCAGCAGGGCAACTAATGAAAAACTGTTTTTT
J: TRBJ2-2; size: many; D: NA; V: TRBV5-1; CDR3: CASSLAPAANTGELFF; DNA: TGCGCCAGCAGCTTGGCCCCGGCCGCGAACACCGGGGAGCTGTTTTTT
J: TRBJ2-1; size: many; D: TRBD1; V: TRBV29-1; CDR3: CSVDRAVGNEQFF; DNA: TGCAGCGTGGACAGGGCAGTCGGGAATGAGCAGTTCTTC
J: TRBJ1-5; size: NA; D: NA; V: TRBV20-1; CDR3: CSASTGTNQPQHF; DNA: TGCAGTGCTAGTACAGGTACGAATCAGCCCCAGCATTTT
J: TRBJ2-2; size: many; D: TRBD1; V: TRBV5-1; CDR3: CASSSRTGATGELFF; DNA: TGCGCCAGCAGCTCGAGGACAGGGGCCACCGGGGAGCTGTTTTTT
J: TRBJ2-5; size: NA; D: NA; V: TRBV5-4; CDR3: CAISFVSGGRVKETQYF; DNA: TGTGCCATCAGCTTTGTGAGTGGGGGCAGGGTTAAAGAGACCCAGTACTTC
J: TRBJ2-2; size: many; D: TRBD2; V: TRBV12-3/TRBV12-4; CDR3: CASRDSGGFPGELFF; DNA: TGTGCCAGCAGGGATAGCGGGGGTTTTCCCGGGGAGCTGTTTTTT
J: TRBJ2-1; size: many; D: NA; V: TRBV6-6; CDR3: CASCDYNEQFF; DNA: TGTGCCAGCTGCGACTACAATGAGCAGTTCTTC
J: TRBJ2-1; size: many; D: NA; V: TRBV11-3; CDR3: CASSAGSVYNEQFF; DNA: TGTGCCAGCAGTGCAGGGTCAGTCTACAATGAGCAGTTCTTC
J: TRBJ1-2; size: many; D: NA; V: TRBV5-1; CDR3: CASSPGQTYGYTF; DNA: TGCGCCAGCAGCCCCGGACAGACCTATGGCTACACCTTC
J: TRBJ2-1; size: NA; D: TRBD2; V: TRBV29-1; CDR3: CSVEGGTRWFNEQFF; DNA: TGCAGCGTTGAAGGGGGGACTAGGTGGTTCAATGAGCAGTTCTTC
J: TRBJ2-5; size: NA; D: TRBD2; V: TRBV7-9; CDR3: CATVGSRPGGRETQYF; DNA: TGTGCCACTGTGGGCTCCCGGCCGGGGGGGCGAGAGACCCAGTACTTC
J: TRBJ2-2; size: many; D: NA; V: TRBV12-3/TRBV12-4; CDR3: CASSFLLQGGELFF; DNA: TGTGCCAGCAGTTTCCTGCTACAGGGCGGGGAGCTGTTTTTT
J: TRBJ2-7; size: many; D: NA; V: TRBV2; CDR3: CASSEGGWQYEQYF; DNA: TGTGCCAGCAGTGAAGGAGGATGGCAGTACGAGCAGTACTTC
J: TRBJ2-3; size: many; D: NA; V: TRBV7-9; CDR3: CASGGSWDTQYF; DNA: TGTGCCAGCGGTGGGAGTTGGGATACGCAGTATTTT
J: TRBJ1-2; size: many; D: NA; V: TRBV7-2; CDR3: CASSLLSDGYGYTF; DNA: TGTGCCAGCAGCTTACTCTCAGACGGCTATGGCTACACCTTC
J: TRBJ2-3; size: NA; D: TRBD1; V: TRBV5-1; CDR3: CASSLEGQGRTDTQYF; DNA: TGCGCCAGCAGCTTGGAGGGACAGGGGCGCACAGATACGCAGTATTTT